A selection of T cell receptor beta chains follows, all from one sample in a study of vaccination effects on CD4 cells after COVID-19. Only in-frame clones appear in the TCRdb table, and some are missing; sequencing was by immunoSEQ multiplex PCR. The sample records tens of thousands of clones, approximately 71% being singletons. Antigens for these TCRs are unknown. Source: CD4+ T cells from PBMCs cultured without peptide, taken before COVID-19 vaccination. These receptor sequences come from a human donor who received a COVID-19 vaccine. Both conserved end residues are part of each CDR3. A D gene is named only where the DNA matches it firmly. Expanded clones get a size class; other rows say once, few or many, or leave the size out.

v_call: TRBV6-6
d_call: TRBD1
cdr3_length: 13
j_call: TRBJ1-2
clone_size: -
cdr3_aa: CASSPGTGYGYTF
cdr3_nt: TGTGCCAGCAGCCCCGGGACAGGCTATGGCTACACCTTC

v_call: TRBV28
d_call: -
cdr3_length: 13
j_call: TRBJ1-1
clone_size: few
cdr3_aa: CASSLGSRIEAFF
cdr3_nt: TGTGCCAGCAGTTTGGGCAGTAGGATTGAAGCTTTCTTT

v_call: TRBV12-5
d_call: TRBD2
cdr3_length: 14
j_call: TRBJ2-5
clone_size: -
cdr3_aa: CASGFTSGMQTQYF
cdr3_nt: TGTGCTAGTGGTTTTACTAGCGGGATGCAGACCCAGTACTTC

v_call: TRBV2
d_call: -
cdr3_length: 14
j_call: TRBJ2-3
clone_size: -
cdr3_aa: CASSDGSSTDTQYF
cdr3_nt: TGTGCCAGCAGTGACGGGTCCAGCACAGATACGCAGTATTTT

v_call: TRBV25-1
d_call: TRBD2
cdr3_length: 17
j_call: TRBJ2-1
clone_size: -
cdr3_aa: CASSESSRTSDFDEQFF
cdr3_nt: TGTGCCAGCAGTGAATCTTCCCGGACTAGCGATTTTGATGAGCAGTTCTTC

v_call: TRBV5-5
d_call: -
cdr3_length: 14
j_call: TRBJ1-1
clone_size: -
cdr3_aa: CASSRPTENTEAFF
cdr3_nt: TGTGCCAGCAGCCGCCCCACAGAAAACACTGAAGCTTTCTTT

v_call: TRBV7-2
d_call: -
cdr3_length: 14
j_call: TRBJ2-3
clone_size: -
cdr3_aa: CASSFSRVPDTQYF
cdr3_nt: TGTGCCAGCAGCTTTTCACGAGTGCCAGATACGCAGTATTTT

v_call: TRBV5-1
d_call: -
cdr3_length: 13
j_call: TRBJ2-7
clone_size: -
cdr3_aa: CASSQRASNEQYF
cdr3_nt: TGCGCCAGCAGCCAGAGGGCTAGCAACGAGCAGTACTTC

v_call: TRBV2
d_call: -
cdr3_length: 15
j_call: TRBJ1-4
clone_size: -
cdr3_aa: CASNRDFLTNEKLFF
cdr3_nt: TGTGCCAGCAATCGGGACTTCCTAACTAATGAAAAACTGTTTTTT

v_call: TRBV6-6
d_call: -
cdr3_length: 16
j_call: TRBJ2-2
clone_size: -
cdr3_aa: CASSLRGLARAGELFF
cdr3_nt: TGTGCCAGCAGCTTACGAGGACTGGCCCGGGCCGGGGAGCTGTTTTTT

v_call: TRBV7-9
d_call: -
cdr3_length: 14
j_call: TRBJ1-1
clone_size: -
cdr3_aa: CASSLSGGETEAFF
cdr3_nt: TGTGCCAGCAGCTTGTCGGGGGGCGAAACTGAAGCTTTCTTT

v_call: TRBV4-2
d_call: -
cdr3_length: 13
j_call: TRBJ1-1
clone_size: few
cdr3_aa: CASSQERVRGAFF
cdr3_nt: TGTGCCAGCAGCCAAGAGCGGGTCAGGGGAGCTTTCTTT

v_call: TRBV2
d_call: TRBD2
cdr3_length: 12
j_call: TRBJ2-5
clone_size: -
cdr3_aa: CATLAGEETQYF
cdr3_nt: TGTGCCACACTAGCGGGGGAAGAGACCCAGTACTTC

v_call: TRBV21-1
d_call: -
cdr3_length: 15
j_call: TRBJ2-6
clone_size: few
cdr3_aa: CASSKMGSGANVLTF
cdr3_nt: TGTGCCAGCAGCAAAATGGGCTCTGGGGCCAACGTCCTGACTTTC

v_call: TRBV27
d_call: TRBD1
cdr3_length: 18
j_call: TRBJ2-2
clone_size: -
cdr3_aa: CASRPSLGQGANTGELFF
cdr3_nt: TGTGCCAGCAGACCTAGTTTGGGCCAGGGGGCGAACACCGGGGAGCTGTTTTTT

v_call: TRBV11-2
d_call: -
cdr3_length: 16
j_call: TRBJ1-6
clone_size: -
cdr3_aa: CASSLTWGAHNSPLHF
cdr3_nt: TGTGCCAGCAGCTTAACTTGGGGGGCGCATAATTCACCCCTCCACTTT

v_call: TRBV27
d_call: -
cdr3_length: 12
j_call: TRBJ1-2
clone_size: few
cdr3_aa: CASSRGGYGYTF
cdr3_nt: TGTGCCAGCAGCCGGGGTGGATATGGCTACACCTTC

v_call: TRBV9
d_call: TRBD1
cdr3_length: 16
j_call: TRBJ2-4
clone_size: few
cdr3_aa: CASSLSSGTVKNIQYF
cdr3_nt: TGTGCCAGCAGTCTTTCTTCCGGGACAGTCAAAAACATTCAGTACTTC

v_call: TRBV5-1
d_call: TRBD1
cdr3_length: 14
j_call: TRBJ1-4
clone_size: -
cdr3_aa: CASSPGTANEKLFF
cdr3_nt: TGCGCCAGCAGCCCGGGGACAGCTAATGAAAAACTGTTTTTT

v_call: TRBV11-2
d_call: -
cdr3_length: 14
j_call: TRBJ2-4
clone_size: -
cdr3_aa: CASSLSGGKNIQYF
cdr3_nt: TGTGCCAGCAGCTTAAGTGGGGGGAAAAACATTCAGTACTTC

v_call: TRBV5-4
d_call: TRBD1
cdr3_length: 15
j_call: TRBJ2-2
clone_size: -
cdr3_aa: CASSFMDRGAGELFF
cdr3_nt: TGTGCCAGCAGCTTTATGGACAGGGGGGCCGGGGAGCTGTTTTTT

v_call: TRBV29-1
d_call: TRBD1
cdr3_length: 12
j_call: TRBJ1-2
clone_size: -
cdr3_aa: CSVDRDSYGYTF
cdr3_nt: TGCAGCGTAGATAGGGACAGCTATGGCTACACCTTC

v_call: TRBV5-1
d_call: TRBD2
cdr3_length: 18
j_call: TRBJ2-3
clone_size: few
cdr3_aa: CASSLESGRAGDTDTQYF
cdr3_nt: TGCGCCAGCAGCTTGGAAAGCGGGAGGGCCGGGGACACAGATACGCAGTATTTT

v_call: TRBV20-1
d_call: -
cdr3_length: 11
j_call: TRBJ1-1
clone_size: -
cdr3_aa: CSARWFPEAFF
cdr3_nt: TGCAGTGCTAGATGGTTCCCTGAAGCTTTCTTT

v_call: TRBV6-5
d_call: -
cdr3_length: 13
j_call: TRBJ1-1
clone_size: once
cdr3_aa: CASRLGGNTEAFF
cdr3_nt: TGTGCCAGCAGACTGGGTGGAAACACTGAAGCTTTCTTT

v_call: TRBV7-8
d_call: TRBD2
cdr3_length: 16
j_call: TRBJ2-7
clone_size: -
cdr3_aa: CASSRGTRGTTYEQYF
cdr3_nt: TGTGCCAGCAGCCGGGGGACTAGAGGTACCACCTACGAGCAGTACTTC

v_call: TRBV7-9
d_call: -
cdr3_length: 12
j_call: TRBJ1-1
clone_size: -
cdr3_aa: CASSRVDTEAFF
cdr3_nt: TGTGCCAGTTCGAGGGTAGACACTGAAGCTTTCTTT

v_call: TRBV15
d_call: -
cdr3_length: 14
j_call: TRBJ2-7
clone_size: few
cdr3_aa: CATSRDRGPLEQYF
cdr3_nt: TGTGCCACCAGCAGAGATCGGGGACCACTCGAGCAGTACTTC

v_call: TRBV5-8
d_call: TRBD1
cdr3_length: 16
j_call: TRBJ1-1
clone_size: -
cdr3_aa: CASRSGTATLNTEAFF
cdr3_nt: TGTGCCAGCAGATCCGGGACAGCTACTCTGAACACTGAAGCTTTCTTT

v_call: TRBV12-5
d_call: TRBD1
cdr3_length: 15
j_call: TRBJ2-1
clone_size: -
cdr3_aa: CASGNRGRAYNEQFF
cdr3_nt: TGTGCTAGTGGTAACAGGGGTCGCGCCTACAATGAGCAGTTCTTC

v_call: TRBV19
d_call: TRBD1
cdr3_length: 17
j_call: TRBJ2-2
clone_size: few
cdr3_aa: CASRALDRGLLAGELFF
cdr3_nt: TGTGCCAGTAGGGCTCTGGACAGGGGATTGTTAGCCGGGGAGCTGTTTTTT

v_call: TRBV4-1
d_call: TRBD2
cdr3_length: 17
j_call: TRBJ2-1
clone_size: -
cdr3_aa: CASSQDLTGLGYNEQFF
cdr3_nt: TGCGCCAGCAGCCAAGATCTAACGGGACTAGGCTACAATGAGCAGTTCTTC

v_call: TRBV27
d_call: -
cdr3_length: 12
j_call: TRBJ1-4
clone_size: few
cdr3_aa: CASSPRGEKLFF
cdr3_nt: TGTGCCAGCAGCCCCAGAGGAGAAAAACTGTTTTTT

v_call: TRBV5-1
d_call: TRBD2
cdr3_length: 16
j_call: TRBJ2-1
clone_size: -
cdr3_aa: CASSFSSGSSYNEQFF
cdr3_nt: TGCGCCAGCAGCTTCTCTAGCGGGAGCTCCTACAATGAGCAGTTCTTC

v_call: TRBV5-6
d_call: -
cdr3_length: 17
j_call: TRBJ2-7
clone_size: -
cdr3_aa: CASSLGWGSQRSYEQYF
cdr3_nt: TGTGCCAGCAGCTTGGGCTGGGGCAGCCAGAGGTCCTACGAGCAGTACTTC

v_call: TRBV2
d_call: TRBD1
cdr3_length: 13
j_call: TRBJ1-5
clone_size: -
cdr3_aa: CASSQQGRQPQHF
cdr3_nt: TGTGCCAGCAGTCAACAGGGGAGGCAGCCCCAGCATTTT

v_call: TRBV11-2
d_call: TRBD1
cdr3_length: 15
j_call: TRBJ2-3
clone_size: -
cdr3_aa: CASSPQGQGADTQYF
cdr3_nt: TGTGCCAGCAGCCCACAGGGACAGGGGGCAGATACGCAGTATTTT

v_call: TRBV4-2
d_call: TRBD2
cdr3_length: 17
j_call: TRBJ2-1
clone_size: -
cdr3_aa: CASSQGNSGRAYNEQFF
cdr3_nt: TGTGCCAGCAGCCAAGGGAATAGCGGGAGGGCCTACAATGAGCAGTTCTTC

v_call: TRBV19
d_call: -
cdr3_length: 14
j_call: TRBJ1-3
clone_size: -
cdr3_aa: CASSRSGTGNTIYF
cdr3_nt: TGTGCCAGTTCCCGGAGCGGCACTGGAAACACCATATATTTT

v_call: TRBV5-1
d_call: -
cdr3_length: 15
j_call: TRBJ2-3
clone_size: -
cdr3_aa: CASRRGPPSTDTQYF
cdr3_nt: TGCGCCAGCAGACGGGGGCCCCCTAGCACAGATACGCAGTATTTT

v_call: TRBV11-2
d_call: -
cdr3_length: 14
j_call: TRBJ1-4
clone_size: -
cdr3_aa: CASGTRGRDEKLFF
cdr3_nt: TGTGCCAGTGGGACAAGGGGCAGGGATGAAAAACTGTTTTTT

v_call: TRBV4-2
d_call: TRBD1
cdr3_length: 16
j_call: TRBJ2-1
clone_size: -
cdr3_aa: CASSQVGQGRYNEQFF
cdr3_nt: TGTGCCAGCAGCCAAGTAGGACAGGGAAGGTACAATGAGCAGTTCTTC

v_call: TRBV6-5
d_call: -
cdr3_length: 12
j_call: TRBJ1-2
clone_size: few
cdr3_aa: CASSWRGSGYTF
cdr3_nt: TGTGCCAGCAGTTGGAGGGGTTCTGGCTACACCTTC

v_call: TRBV29-1
d_call: TRBD2
cdr3_length: 13
j_call: TRBJ2-5
clone_size: -
cdr3_aa: CSVEAGGTETQYF
cdr3_nt: TGCAGCGTTGAGGCGGGGGGGACGGAGACCCAGTACTTC

v_call: TRBV30
d_call: -
cdr3_length: 13
j_call: TRBJ2-5
clone_size: -
cdr3_aa: CAWSRREQETQYF
cdr3_nt: TGTGCCTGGAGTCGAAGGGAGCAAGAGACCCAGTACTTC

v_call: TRBV12-3/TRBV12-4
d_call: -
cdr3_length: 13
j_call: TRBJ2-3
clone_size: -
cdr3_aa: CASSFQETDTQYF
cdr3_nt: TGTGCCAGCAGTTTTCAGGAGACAGATACGCAGTATTTT

v_call: TRBV6-5
d_call: -
cdr3_length: 12
j_call: TRBJ2-7
clone_size: -
cdr3_aa: CASSSPTYEQYF
cdr3_nt: TGTGCCAGCAGTTCCCCTACCTACGAGCAGTACTTC

v_call: TRBV2
d_call: TRBD2
cdr3_length: 15
j_call: TRBJ2-1
clone_size: once
cdr3_aa: CASSELAGGLIEQFF
cdr3_nt: TGTGCCAGCAGTGAATTGGCGGGAGGCCTAATTGAGCAGTTCTTC

v_call: TRBV5-1
d_call: TRBD2
cdr3_length: 13
j_call: TRBJ2-7
clone_size: once
cdr3_aa: CASRLAGTYEQYF
cdr3_nt: TGCGCCAGCAGATTAGCGGGAACCTACGAGCAGTACTTC

v_call: TRBV5-1
d_call: -
cdr3_length: 15
j_call: TRBJ1-2
clone_size: -
cdr3_aa: CASSLEGRTYYGYTF
cdr3_nt: TGCGCCAGCAGCTTGGAGGGGCGTACGTACTATGGCTACACCTTC